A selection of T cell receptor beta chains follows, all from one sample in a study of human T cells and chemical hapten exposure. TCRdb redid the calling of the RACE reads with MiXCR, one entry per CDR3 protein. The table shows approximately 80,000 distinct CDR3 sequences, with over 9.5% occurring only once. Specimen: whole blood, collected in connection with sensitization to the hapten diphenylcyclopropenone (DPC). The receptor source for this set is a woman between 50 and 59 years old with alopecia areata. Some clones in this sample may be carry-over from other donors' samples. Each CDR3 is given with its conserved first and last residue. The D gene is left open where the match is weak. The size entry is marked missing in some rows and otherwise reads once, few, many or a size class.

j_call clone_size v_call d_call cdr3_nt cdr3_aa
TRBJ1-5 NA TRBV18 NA TGTGCCAGCTCACCCGGGCCGGGGGGAGGAAGACAGCCCCAGCATTTT CASSPGPGGGRQPQHF
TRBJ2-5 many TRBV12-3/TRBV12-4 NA TGTGCCAGCAGTTTATATGGCCCGGGCAGGGACAAACAAGAGACCCAGTACTTC CASSLYGPGRDKQETQYF
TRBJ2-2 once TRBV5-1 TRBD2 TGCGCCAGCAGCTTGGAGTCTAGCGGAAACACCGGGGAGCTGTTTTTT CASSLESSGNTGELFF
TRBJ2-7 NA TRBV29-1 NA TGCAGCGTTAGGACGAGTTCCTACGAGCAGTACTTC CSVRTSSYEQYF
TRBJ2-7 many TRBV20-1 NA TGCAGTGCTAGAGCGACGGGACTCCACGAGCAGTACTTC CSARATGLHEQYF
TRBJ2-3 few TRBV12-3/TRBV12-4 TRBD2 TGTGCCAGCAGTTTTAGCGGGAGGGATACGCAGTATTTT CASSFSGRDTQYF
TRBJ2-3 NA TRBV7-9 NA TGTGCCAGCAGCTTACTTGGGCTAGCTGTAGATACGCAGTATTTT CASSLLGLAVDTQYF
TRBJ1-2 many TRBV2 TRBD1 TGTGCCAGCATCGACAGGGGGCCGGCTAACTATGGCTACACCTTC CASIDRGPANYGYTF
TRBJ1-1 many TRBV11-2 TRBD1 TGTGCCAGCACCTCTTATCGGGACAGACAGAACACTGAAGCTTTCTTT CASTSYRDRQNTEAFF
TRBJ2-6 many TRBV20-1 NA TGCAGTGCTCAGGGTTTCTCCGGGGCCAACGTCCTGACTTTC CSAQGFSGANVLTF
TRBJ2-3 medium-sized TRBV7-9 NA TGTGCCAGCAGCCGGAGCGGTAACACAGATACGCAGTATTTT CASSRSGNTDTQYF
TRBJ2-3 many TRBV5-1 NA TGCGCCAGCAGCGAACCTTATCGGGGAGTAACAGATACGCAGTATTTT CASSEPYRGVTDTQYF
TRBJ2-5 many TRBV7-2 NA TGTGCCAGCAGCTTAGATGTTAGGAGAGAGACCCAGTACTTC CASSLDVRRETQYF
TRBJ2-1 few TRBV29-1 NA TGCAGCGTCAATAGCGGATTCTACAATGAGCAGTTCTTC CSVNSGFYNEQFF
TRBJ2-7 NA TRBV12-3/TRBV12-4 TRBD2 TGTGCCAGCAGTTCCTCCTCTCGGGGACTAGCGGGGACCTACGAGCAGTACTTC CASSSSSRGLAGTYEQYF
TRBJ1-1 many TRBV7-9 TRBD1 TGTGCCAGCAGCTCAGGGGGCGCCAACACTGAAGCTTTCTTT CASSSGGANTEAFF
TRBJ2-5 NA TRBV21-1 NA TGTGCCAGCAGCAAAAGAGAACGGTACTTC CASSKRERYF
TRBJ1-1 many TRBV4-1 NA TGCGCCAGCAGCCCCCTAAGGGACGGCACTGAAGCTTTCTTT CASSPLRDGTEAFF
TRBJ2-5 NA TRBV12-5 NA TGTGCTAGTGCCGACGGACGCACCGAAGAGACCCAGTACTTC CASADGRTEETQYF
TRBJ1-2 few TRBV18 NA TGTGCCAGCTCACAGGGAGGCTATGGCTACACCTTC CASSQGGYGYTF
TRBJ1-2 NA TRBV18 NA TGTGCCAGCTCACCCGCGGGAGGACACTATGGCTACACCTTC CASSPAGGHYGYTF
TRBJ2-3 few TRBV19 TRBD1 TGTGCCAGTAGTCGGACAGGGGACACAGATACGCAGTATTTT CASSRTGDTDTQYF
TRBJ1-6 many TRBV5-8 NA TGTGCCAGCAGACGTACCCGGGGCCGAACACATTCACCCCTCCACTTT CASRRTRGRTHSPLHF
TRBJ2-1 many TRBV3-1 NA TGTGCCAGCAGCCAAGAACAGTACAATGAGCAGTTCTTC CASSQEQYNEQFF
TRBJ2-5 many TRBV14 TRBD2 TGTGCCAGCAGCCAAAACTCACTAGCGAGACAAGAGACCCAGTACTTC CASSQNSLARQETQYF
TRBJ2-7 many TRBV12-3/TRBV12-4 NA TGTGCCAGCAGTATGGGTTACGAGCAGTACTTC CASSMGYEQYF
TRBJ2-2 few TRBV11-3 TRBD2 TGTGCCAGCAGTCTGACTAGCCTGAACACCGGGGAGCTGTTTTTT CASSLTSLNTGELFF
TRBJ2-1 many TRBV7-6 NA TGTGCCAGCAGCTTAGGTCCCCGTGGGGCGTTAAGGGGTAATGAGCAGTTCTTC CASSLGPRGALRGNEQFF
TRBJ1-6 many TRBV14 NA TGTGCCAGCAGCCAAGGCGCGGGGAATTATTCACCCCTCCACTTT CASSQGAGNYSPLHF
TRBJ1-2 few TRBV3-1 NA TGTGCCAGCAGCCAAGAGGTCACAGGCCCCTATGGCTACACCTTC CASSQEVTGPYGYTF
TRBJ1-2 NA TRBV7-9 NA TGTGCCAGCAGCTTAGGGCTGACCGGCTACACCTTC CASSLGLTGYTF
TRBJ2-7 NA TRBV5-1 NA TGCGCCAGCAGCTTGGCTACAGGGAGAAACGAGCAGTACTTC CASSLATGRNEQYF
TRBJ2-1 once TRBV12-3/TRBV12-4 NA TGTGCCAGCAGCAAGGGTCGGGTCAATGAGCAGTTCTTC CASSKGRVNEQFF
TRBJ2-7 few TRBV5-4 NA TGTGCCAGCAGCTTGGGGACGGCTCTATCCTACGAGCAGTACTTC CASSLGTALSYEQYF
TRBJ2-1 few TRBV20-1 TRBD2 TGCAGTGCCGATCCGGGACTAGGCAACAATGAGCAGTTCTTC CSADPGLGNNEQFF
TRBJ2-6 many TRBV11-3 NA TGTGCCAGCAGCCCCCGCGGAGGCTCTGGGGCCAACGTCCTGACTTTC CASSPRGGSGANVLTF
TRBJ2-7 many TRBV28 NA TGTGCCAGCAGTCAGGAGCGGGTTGCCAACGAGCAGTACTTC CASSQERVANEQYF
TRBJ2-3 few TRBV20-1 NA TGCAGTGTTAACCCAGCACGGGTTGGCACAGATACGCAGTATTTT CSVNPARVGTDTQYF
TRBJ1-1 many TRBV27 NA TGTGCCAGCAGTTTCATAGGCCAGGTGGTTAAAGAAGCTTTCTTT CASSFIGQVVKEAFF
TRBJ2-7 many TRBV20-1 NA TGCAGTGCTAGATCTAAGGTAGTCCGGGAGCAGTACTTC CSARSKVVREQYF
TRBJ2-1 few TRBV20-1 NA TGCAGTGCTAGAGATTCCATCAAGATAGACAATGAGCAGTTCTTC CSARDSIKIDNEQFF
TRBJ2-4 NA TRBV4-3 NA TGCGCCAGCAGCCAAGGGCGAGGAAACATTCAGTACTTC CASSQGRGNIQYF
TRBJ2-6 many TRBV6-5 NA TGTGCCAGCAGGTCCGGGTCCCCATATCTTGGGGCCAACGTCCTGACTTTC CASRSGSPYLGANVLTF
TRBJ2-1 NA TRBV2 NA TGTGCCAGCGCGGGACGCACATCTAATTACAATGAGCAGTTCTTC CASAGRTSNYNEQFF
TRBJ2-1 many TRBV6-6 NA TGTGCCAGCAGTTACTCGGGAGGCCAATCCAATGAGCAGTTCTTC CASSYSGGQSNEQFF
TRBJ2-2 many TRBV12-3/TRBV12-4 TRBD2 TGTGCCAGCAGCTCTCGGACTAGCGGGATGTTTTTT CASSSRTSGMFF
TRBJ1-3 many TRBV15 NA TGTGCCACCAGCAGAGAGATACAACACTCTGGAAACACCATATATTTT CATSREIQHSGNTIYF
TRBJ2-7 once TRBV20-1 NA TGCAGTGCCTCAGGCTCACTCGGGAATTTAAACTACGAGCAGTACTTC CSASGSLGNLNYEQYF
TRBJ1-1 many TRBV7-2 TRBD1 TGTGCCAGCAGCGGGACAGGGCGAACTGAAGCTTTCTTT CASSGTGRTEAFF
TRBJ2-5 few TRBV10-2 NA TGCGCCAGCAGGCTCGAGATGGAGACCCAGTACTTC CASRLEMETQYF
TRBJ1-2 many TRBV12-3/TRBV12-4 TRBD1 TGTGCCAGCAGGGACAGGGGCGGCTATGGCTACACCTTC CASRDRGGYGYTF
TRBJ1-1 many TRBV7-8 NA TGTGCCAGCAGCTTACTCAACACTGAAGCTTTCTTT CASSLLNTEAFF